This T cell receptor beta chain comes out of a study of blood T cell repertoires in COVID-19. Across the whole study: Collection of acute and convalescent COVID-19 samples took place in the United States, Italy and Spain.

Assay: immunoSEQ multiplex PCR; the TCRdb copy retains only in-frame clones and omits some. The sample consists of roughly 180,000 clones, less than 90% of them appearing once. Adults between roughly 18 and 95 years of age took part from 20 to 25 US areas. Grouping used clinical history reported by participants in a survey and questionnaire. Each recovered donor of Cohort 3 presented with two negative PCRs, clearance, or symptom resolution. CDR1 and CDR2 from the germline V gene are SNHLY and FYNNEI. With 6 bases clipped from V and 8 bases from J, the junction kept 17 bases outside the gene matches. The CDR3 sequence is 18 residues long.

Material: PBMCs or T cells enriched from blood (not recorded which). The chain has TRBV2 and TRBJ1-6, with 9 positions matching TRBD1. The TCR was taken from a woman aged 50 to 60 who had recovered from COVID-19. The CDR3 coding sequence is TGTGCCAGCAGCTATCCGGGACAGGGCATATATCTAGATTCACCCCTCCACTTT. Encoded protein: CASSYPGQGIYLDSPLHF.